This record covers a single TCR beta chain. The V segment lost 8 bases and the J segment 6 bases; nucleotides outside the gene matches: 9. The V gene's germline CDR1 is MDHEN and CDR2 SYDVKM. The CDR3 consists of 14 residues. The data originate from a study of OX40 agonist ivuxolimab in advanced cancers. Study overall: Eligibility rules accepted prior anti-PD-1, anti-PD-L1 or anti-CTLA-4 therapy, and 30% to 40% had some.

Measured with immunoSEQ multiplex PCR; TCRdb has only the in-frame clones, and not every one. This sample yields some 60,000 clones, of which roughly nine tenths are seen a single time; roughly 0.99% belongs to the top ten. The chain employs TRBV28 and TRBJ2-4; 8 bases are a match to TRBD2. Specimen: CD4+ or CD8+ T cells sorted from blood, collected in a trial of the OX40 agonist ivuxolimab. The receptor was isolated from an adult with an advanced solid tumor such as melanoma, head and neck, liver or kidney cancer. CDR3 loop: CASRQLAGGNIQYF. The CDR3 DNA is TGTGCCAGCCGGCAGCTAGCGGGCGGAAACATTCAGTACTTC.